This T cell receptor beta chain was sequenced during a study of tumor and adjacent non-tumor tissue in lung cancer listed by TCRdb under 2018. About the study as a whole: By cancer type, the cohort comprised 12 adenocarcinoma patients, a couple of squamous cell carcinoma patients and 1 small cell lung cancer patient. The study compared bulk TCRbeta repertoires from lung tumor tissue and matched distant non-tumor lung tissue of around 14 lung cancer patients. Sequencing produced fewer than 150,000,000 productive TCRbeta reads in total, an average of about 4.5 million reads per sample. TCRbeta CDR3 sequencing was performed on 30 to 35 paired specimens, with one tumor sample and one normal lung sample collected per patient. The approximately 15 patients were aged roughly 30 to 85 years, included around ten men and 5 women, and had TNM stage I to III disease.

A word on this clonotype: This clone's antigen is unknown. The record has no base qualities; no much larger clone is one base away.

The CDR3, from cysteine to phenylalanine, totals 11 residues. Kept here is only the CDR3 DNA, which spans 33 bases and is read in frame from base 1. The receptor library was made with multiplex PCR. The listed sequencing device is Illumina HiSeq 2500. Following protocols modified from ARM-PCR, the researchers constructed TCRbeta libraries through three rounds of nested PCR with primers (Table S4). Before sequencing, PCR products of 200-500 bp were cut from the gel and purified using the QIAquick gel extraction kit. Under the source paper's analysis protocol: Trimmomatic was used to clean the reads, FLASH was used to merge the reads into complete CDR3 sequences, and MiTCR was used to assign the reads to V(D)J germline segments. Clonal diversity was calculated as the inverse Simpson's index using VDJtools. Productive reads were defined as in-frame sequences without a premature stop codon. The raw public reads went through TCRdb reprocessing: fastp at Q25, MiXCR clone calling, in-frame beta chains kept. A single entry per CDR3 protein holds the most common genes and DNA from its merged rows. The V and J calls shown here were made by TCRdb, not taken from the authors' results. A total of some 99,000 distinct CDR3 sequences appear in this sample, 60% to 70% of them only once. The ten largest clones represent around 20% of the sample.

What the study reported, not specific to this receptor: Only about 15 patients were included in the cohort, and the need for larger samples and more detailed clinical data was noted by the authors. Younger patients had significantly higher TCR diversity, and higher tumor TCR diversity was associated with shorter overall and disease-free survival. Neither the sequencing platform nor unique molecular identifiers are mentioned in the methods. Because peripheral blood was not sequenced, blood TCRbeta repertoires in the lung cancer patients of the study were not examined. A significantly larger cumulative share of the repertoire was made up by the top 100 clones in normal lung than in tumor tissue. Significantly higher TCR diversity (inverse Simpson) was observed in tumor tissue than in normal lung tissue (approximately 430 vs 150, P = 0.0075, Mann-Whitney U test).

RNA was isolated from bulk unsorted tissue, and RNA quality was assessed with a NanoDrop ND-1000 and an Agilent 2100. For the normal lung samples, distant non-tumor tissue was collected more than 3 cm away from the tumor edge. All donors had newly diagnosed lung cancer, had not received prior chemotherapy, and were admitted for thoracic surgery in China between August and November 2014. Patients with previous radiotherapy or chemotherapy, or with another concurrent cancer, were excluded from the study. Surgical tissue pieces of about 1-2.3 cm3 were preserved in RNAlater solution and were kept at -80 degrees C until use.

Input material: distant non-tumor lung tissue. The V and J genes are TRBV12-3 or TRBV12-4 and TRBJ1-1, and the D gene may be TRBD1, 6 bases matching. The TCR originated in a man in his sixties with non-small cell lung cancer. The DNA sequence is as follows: TGTGTCAGTAGTCCCGAGGGGGAGGCTTTCTTT. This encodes CVSSPEGEAFF.